The sequence of this T cell receptor beta chain was determined in a study of T-cell memory formation after mild COVID-19. Whole-study results and caveats: Pre-infection memory held some responding clones, suggesting pre-existing cross-reactive T cells responded.

The germline CDR1 and CDR2 sequences are WSHSY and SAAADI. The CDR3 totals 16 residues. Trimming removed 11 bases at V and 8 bases at J, with 30 bases between. TCRdb ran MiXCR on the 5' RACE reads and lists one entry per CDR3 protein. The table records about 290,000 distinct CDR3 sequences, more than 15% of them present only once. This clonotype was found a few times. Its antigen is unknown. The specimen was PBMCs or a T cell subset sorted from them (not recorded which). This receptor was taken from a man between 18 and 35 years old who had mild COVID-19 (a few samples of this study predate the infection). Cell type and time point are not known. J is TRBJ1-2 and V is TRBV10-2, with D unresolved. The CDR3 sequence: CAAAPDQTGKVGGYTF. The DNA for the CDR3 is TGCGCCGCCGCCCCTGACCAGACCGGGAAGGTGGGAGGCTACACCTTC.